The 25 T cell receptor beta chains below come from one sample, sequenced in a study of blood T cell repertoires in COVID-19 (dated by TCRdb to 2019 to 2021). Libraries came from the immunoSEQ multiplex PCR assay. This immuneACCESS table, as held by TCRdb, lists in-frame sequences with V and J called but not all clones. Of the missing ones, under half trace to an unresolved V gene in checked studies; the others have no known cause. This sample has just over 300,000 clones in its table, and about 88% of those were observed once. The ten most abundant clones make up approximately 8.8% of the sample. Sequencing input: PBMCs or T cells enriched from blood (not recorded which). The receptors originated from a middle-aged woman who had recovered from COVID-19.

The chain recombines TRBV28 with TRBJ2-7, with 7 bases aligning to TRBD1. Germline CDR1 reads MDHEN; CDR2 reads SYDVKM. CDR3 size: 14 residues. J gave up 5 bases and V 3 bases, and 7 bases lay outside the gene matches. The CDR3, as DNA: TGTGCCAGCAGTTTTTCAGGGGGTTTCGACGAGCAGTACTTC. This sequence encodes CASSFSGGFDEQYF.

This chain connects TRBV29-1 to TRBJ2-7; TRBD1 aligns across 7 bases. The CDR3 is 11 amino acids. V lost 6 bases and J lost 5; bases outside the gene matches: 4. Germline V CDR1 and CDR2: SQVTM, ANQGSEA. The CDR3 region is CSVYRGNEQYF. CDR3 sequence (DNA): TGCAGCGTCTACAGGGGCAACGAGCAGTACTTC.

CDR3 nucleotide sequence: TGTGCCAGCAGCCCCCGCGGTAGCGGGGGGAGCTCCTACAATGAGCAGTTCTTC. Translated: CASSPRGSGGSSYNEQFF. The rearrangement links TRBV11-3 to TRBJ2-1; 10 bases map to TRBD2. The CDR3 consists of 18 residues. After removal of 5 bases from V and 0 bases from J, the junction contained 10 bases not matched to a gene. The germline V gene encodes CDR1 SGHNT and CDR2 YENEEA. The entire variable domain, with the rest obtained from reference TRBV11-3 and TRBJ2-1, is as follows: EAGVVQSPRYKIIEKKQPVAFWCNPISGHNTLYWYLQNLGQGPELLIRYENEEAVDDSQLPKDRFSAERLKGVDSTLKIQPAELGDSAVYLCASSPRGSGGSSYNEQFFGPGTRLTVL.

V is TRBV7-9 and J is TRBJ2-1, with D maybe TRBD1 (5 bases). Looked up from germline, CDR1 is SEHNR and CDR2 is FQNEAQ (reference sequence). CDR3 size: 13 residues. V shed 1 base and J shed 13 bases, with 14 bases lying between them. The CDR3 spells CASSLEGVSVQFF. CDR3 nucleotides: TGTGCCAGCAGCTTAGAAGGGGTGTCGGTTCAGTTCTTC.

This clone was counted only a few times. This chain joins TRBV27 and TRBJ2-2; weak D call: TRBD1 (7 bases). The CDR3 is 16 amino acids. Trimming removed 3 bases at V and 4 bases at J, with 15 bases between. Per the germline V gene, CDR1 is MNHEY and CDR2 is SMNVEV (reference sequence). The CDR3 DNA reads as TGTGCCAGCAGTTTTGTTCGGCAGGGGGGCACCGGGGAGCTGTTTTTT. This translates into CASSFVRQGGTGELFF.

The chain joins TRBV7-2 to TRBJ2-5; D ambiguous. This CDR3 region has 12 residues. The germline V gene has CDR1 SGHTA and CDR2 FQGNSA. Between the trimmed V and J ends, which lost 3 bases and 5 bases, there was a span of 7 bases. For the CDR3, the DNA is TGTGCCAGCAGCTTCGTTCTTGAGACCCAGTACTTC. Translating gives CASSFVLETQYF.

This clone was observed a single time. The CDR3 nucleotides read TGTGCCAGCACCGAAAGCGGGATGGTCTACAATGAGCAGTTCTTC. Its protein is CASTESGMVYNEQFF. The genes are TRBV9 and TRBJ2-1, with 7 bases matching TRBD2. V was clipped by 6 bases and J by 3 bases; unmatched bases: 9. Germline lookup yields CDR1 SGDLS and CDR2 YYNGEE. The CDR3 runs 15 residues.

J is TRBJ1-1 and V is TRBV7-3, with 8 bases that match TRBD1. The CDR3 spans 14 residues. The trim removed 7 bases at V and 1 base at J, leaving 5 bases unmatched. Germline V gene data show CDR1 as SGHTA and CDR2 as FQGTGA. The CDR3 spells CASKMTGENTEAFF. The CDR3 bases are TGTGCCAGCAAAATGACAGGGGAGAACACTGAAGCTTTCTTT. The full variable domain, with the rest looked up from reference TRBV7-3 and TRBJ1-1, is GAGVSQTPSNKVTEKGKYVELRCDPISGHTALYWYRQSLGQGPEFLIYFQGTGAADDSGLPNDRFFAVRPEGSVSTLKIQRTERGDSAVYLCASKMTGENTEAFFGQGTRLTVV.

The rearrangement links TRBV9 to TRBJ2-1, with D possibly matching TRBD2 (5 bases). The CDR3 loop spans 15 amino acids. CDR1 is SGDLS and CDR2 is YYNGEE in the germline V gene. V was clipped by 0 bases and J by 4 bases, with 11 bases between them. CDR3 region: CASSVDVGVYNEQFF. CDR3 nucleotides: TGTGCCAGCAGCGTAGATGTGGGAGTTTACAATGAGCAGTTCTTC.

The chain is built from TRBV7-9 and TRBJ1-2; TRBD1 matches 12 bases. The junction had 6 bases not matched to a gene; V was cut back by 1 base and J by 6 bases. The CDR3 loop spans 16 amino acids. Germline V gene sequence: CDR1 SEHNR, CDR2 FQNEAQ (reference sequence). CDR3 amino acids: CASSLVVGTGGDGYTF. CDR3 bases: TGTGCCAGCAGCTTAGTGGTTGGGACAGGGGGCGATGGCTACACCTTC.

V usage is TRBV30 and J usage is TRBJ1-6; 7 positions match TRBD1. CDR3 size: 13 residues. Germline loops: CDR1 GTSNPN, CDR2 SVGIG (reference sequence). Unmatched junction bases numbered 3, after V lost 4 bases and J lost 6 bases. CDR3: CAWTGQFNSPLHF. The DNA of the CDR3 is TGTGCCTGGACGGGACAGTTTAATTCACCCCTCCACTTT. Full variable domain (outside the CDR3, taken from reference TRBV30 and TRBJ1-6): SQTIHQWPATLVQPVGSPLSLECTVEGTSNPNLYWYRQAAGRGLQLLFYSVGIGQISSEVPQNLSASRPQDRQFILSSKKLLLSDSGFYLCAWTGQFNSPLHFGNGTRLTVT.

The genes are TRBV7-2 and TRBJ2-5; 13 bases are shared with TRBD2. CDR3 length equals 17 residues. Germline V gives CDR1 SGHTA, CDR2 FQGNSA. Trimming cost V 5 bases and J 4 bases; bases outside gene matches: 10. CDR3: CASSPPRLAGGGETQYF. In DNA form, the CDR3 reads TGTGCCAGCAGCCCACCACGACTAGCGGGGGGTGGAGAGACCCAGTACTTC.

V usage is TRBV28 and J usage is TRBJ1-4; D perhaps matches TRBD1 (6 bases). The CDR3 totals 18 residues. Germline V gene data show CDR1 as MDHEN and CDR2 as SYDVKM. Deletions cut 3 bases from V and 5 bases from J, with 22 bases between. The DNA for the CDR3 is TGTGCCAGCAGTTTCTCCTCAGGGGCCCCCTTCTTAAATGAAAAACTGTTTTTT. Its protein is CASSFSSGAPFLNEKLFF.

This clone was seen a single time. The J gene is TRBJ2-3, the V gene TRBV14; tentative D call: TRBD1 (6 bases). CDR3 length equals 15 residues. V was shortened by 0 bases and J by 1 base, with 8 bases between the two germline ends. Germline CDR1 SGHDN, CDR2 FVKESK. CDR3 nucleotide sequence: TGTGCCAGCAGCCAAGACCGGACAGGCACAGATACGCAGTATTTT. Translating gives CASSQDRTGTDTQYF.

The V and J genes are TRBV4-2 and TRBJ1-4; 9 bases match TRBD1. CDR1 is LGHNA, CDR2 YNFKEQ, per germline. The CDR3 sequence is 16 residues long. The V and J ends lost 1 base and 5 bases, in that order; junction bases with no gene match: 5. Written as DNA, the CDR3 is TGTGCCAGCAGCCAAGCCCAACAGGGGGCGAATGAAAAACTGTTTTTT. Residues: CASSQAQQGANEKLFF.

The rearrangement uses TRBV27 and TRBJ1-2, with D maybe TRBD1 (6 bases). The CDR3 has 14 residues. V shed 2 bases and J shed 2 bases, with 9 bases lying between them. Germline V lookup: CDR1 MNHEY, CDR2 SMNVEV (reference sequence). CDR3 DNA: TGTGCCAGCAGTTTAACAGGGTTGAACTATGGCTACACCTTC. Its translation: CASSLTGLNYGYTF.

As DNA, the CDR3 is TGCGCCAGCAGCCGCCTAGGACAGGGAGGGGGAAGTTCACCCCTCCACTTT. Translation: CASSRLGQGGGSSPLHF. J is TRBJ1-6 and V is TRBV4-3, with TRBD1 identical over 8 bases. Germline V lookup: CDR1 LGHNA, CDR2 YSLEER. The CDR3 is 17 amino acids. J gave up 9 bases and V 4 bases, and 14 bases lay outside the gene matches.

About this clone itself: At the DNA level, this CDR3 is encoded by other sequences in the same sample as well. J is TRBJ1-2 and V is TRBV5-1; 9 nucleotides align to TRBD1. The CDR3 loop spans 14 amino acids. Germline V gene data show CDR1 as SGHRS and CDR2 as YFSETQ. Trimming removed 4 bases from V and 4 bases from J; junction bases left unmatched: 5. As DNA, the CDR3 is TGCGCCAGCAGCACGGACAGGGGTCTCTATGGCTACACCTTC. It is translated as CASSTDRGLYGYTF.

This clone was recorded only once. CDR3: CASSPLAGSNTDTQYF. The CDR3 coding sequence is TGTGCCAGCAGCCCGTTAGCGGGGAGCAACACAGATACGCAGTATTTT. The chain couples TRBV3-1 (or the pseudogene TRBV3-2) to TRBJ2-3; 8 bases align to TRBD2. Per germline, CDR1 LGHDT and CDR2 YNNKEL (reference sequence). The CDR3 consists of 16 residues. V lost 4 bases and J lost 2; bases outside the gene matches: 8.

V is TRBV3-1 (or the pseudogene TRBV3-2) and J is TRBJ1-1; TRBD1 matches 9 bases. The V gene end was trimmed by 4 bases and the J gene end by 1 base; junction bases not matched to a gene: 4. The CDR3 runs 15 residues. CDR1 is LGHDT, CDR2 YNNKEL, per germline (reference sequence). CDR3 amino acids: CASSLWTGENTEAFF. CDR3 in DNA: TGTGCCAGCAGCCTCTGGACAGGGGAGAACACTGAAGCTTTCTTT.

The genes are TRBV6-2 or TRBV6-3 and TRBJ2-7, with D uncertain. Trimming took off 2 bases at V and 0 bases at J, with 5 bases between the two ends. The CDR3 runs 13 residues. The germline CDR1 and CDR2 sequences are MNHEY and SVGEGT. The CDR3 loop reads CASSYDNSYEQYF. In nucleotides, the CDR3 is TGTGCCAGCAGTTACGACAACTCCTACGAGCAGTACTTC.

The rearrangement uses TRBV7-2 and TRBJ2-1; D gene unclear. CDR1 SGHTA and CDR2 FQGNSA come from the germline V gene. Trimming shortened V by 2 bases and J by 3 bases, and 5 bases separated the two germline ends. The CDR3 is made up of 13 amino acids. This CDR3 is CASSLNNYNEQFF. In nucleotides, the CDR3 is TGTGCCAGCAGCTTAAACAACTACAATGAGCAGTTCTTC.

This clone turned up a few times. The V and J genes are TRBV9 and TRBJ2-7; 9 bases line up with TRBD2. Trimming cost V 2 bases and J 6 bases; bases outside gene matches: 6. The CDR3 totals 14 residues. The germline V gene has CDR1 SGDLS and CDR2 YYNGEE. The CDR3 bases are TGTGCCAGCAGCGTTAGCGGGGGCGGGCTCGAGCAGTACTTC. Translating it yields CASSVSGGGLEQYF.

The V gene is TRBV29-1, the J gene TRBJ1-3; 7 bases match TRBD1. After removal of 7 bases from V and 1 base from J, the junction contained 4 bases not matched to a gene. Per germline, CDR1 SQVTM and CDR2 ANQGSEA. The CDR3 consists of 13 residues. The CDR3 bases are TGCAGCGCCCTGACAGGGTCTGGAAACACCATATATTTT. The encoded protein is CSALTGSGNTIYF.

J is TRBJ2-5 and V is TRBV11-2; 10 bases agree with TRBD2. The CDR3 sequence is 15 residues long. CDR1 is SGHAT and CDR2 is FQNNGV in the germline V gene. V was clipped by 4 bases and J by 6 bases; unmatched bases: 8. In nucleotides, the CDR3 is TGTGCCAGCAGCTCCTTAGCGGGGGGTCCCAAGACCCAGTACTTC. Its translation: CASSSLAGGPKTQYF.